The 25 T cell receptor beta chains listed next were all sequenced from one sample in a study of beta chain features in type 1 diabetes. Expressed TCRB transcripts got sequenced, as all isolated RNA was reverse transcribed. TCRdb's copy holds only in-frame clones and misses some; the assay was immunoSEQ multiplex PCR. The table records about 620,000 clones, roughly a sixth of them present only once. Sequencing was done on a sample of naive CD4+ T cells from blood. These receptor sequences come from a man aged 18 to 29 in good health.

V and J are TRBV29-1 and TRBJ2-5, with D tentatively TRBD1 or TRBD2 (5 bases each). CDR1 and CDR2 (germline): SQVTM, ANQGSEA. The CDR3 has 14 residues. V was pared by 7 bases and J by 0 bases, with 15 bases between. The CDR3 here is CSDRLWDHQETQYF. CDR3 nucleotide sequence: TGCAGCGATAGGCTGTGGGACCACCAAGAGACCCAGTACTTC. Full variable domain (remainder filled in from reference TRBV29-1 and TRBJ2-5): SAVISQKPSRDICQRGTSLTIQCQVDSQVTMMFWYRQQPGQSLTLIATANQGSEATYESGFVIDKFPISRPNLTFSTLTVSNMSPEDSSIYLCSDRLWDHQETQYFGPGTRLLVL.

This clone was seen a handful of times. The V and J genes are TRBV28 and TRBJ1-2; no clear D. This CDR3 has 13 residues. V lost 3 bases and J lost 4, with 9 bases in between. Germline V gene sequence: CDR1 MDHEN, CDR2 SYDVKM. The CDR3 bases are TGTGCCAGCAGTTTCGTCGAGGTCTATGGCTACACCTTC. Encoded protein: CASSFVEVYGYTF.

This clone was counted between two and nine times. The genes are TRBV18 and TRBJ1-4, with no clear D. Germline V CDR1 and CDR2: KGHSH, LQKENI. This CDR3 contains 13 residues. V was cut by 3 bases and J by 3 bases, with 5 bases left in between. CDR3 nucleotide sequence: TGTGCCAGCTCACCTCTGGCTAATGAAAAACTGTTTTTT. Translating it yields CASSPLANEKLFF.

V usage is TRBV5-1 and J usage is TRBJ1-1; 9 bases line up with TRBD1. This CDR3 region has 15 residues. Germline assignment: CDR1 SGHRS and CDR2 YFSETQ. The junction had 9 bases not matched to a gene; V was cut back by 4 bases and J by 5 bases. For the CDR3, the DNA is TGCGCCAGCAGCCCCTACCGGGACAGGGTGACTGAAGCTTTCTTT. This codes for CASSPYRDRVTEAFF. The whole variable domain, filled in from reference TRBV5-1 and TRBJ1-1, reads KAGVTQTPRYLIKTRGQQVTLSCSPISGHRSVSWYQQTPGQGLQFLFEYFSETQRNKGNFPGRFSGRQFSNSRSEMNVSTLELGDSALYLCASSPYRDRVTEAFFGQGTRLTVV.

The chain joins TRBV9 to TRBJ2-3, with TRBD2 matching 10 bases. The V gene end was trimmed by 0 bases and the J gene end by 0 bases; junction bases not matched to a gene: 4. In germline, CDR1 is SGDLS, CDR2 YYNGEE. There are 17 residues in the CDR3. CDR3 nucleotide sequence: TGTGCCAGCAGCGTAGGGCTAGCGGGGGCTAGCACAGATACGCAGTATTTT. It encodes CASSVGLAGASTDTQYF.

This clone was counted only a few times. This chain joins TRBV5-6 and TRBJ2-4; D may be TRBD2 (5 bases). Per germline, CDR1 SGHDT and CDR2 YYEEEE. V lost 1 base and J 2 bases, leaving 10 bases between the germline ends. This CDR3 contains 15 residues. The CDR3 region is CASSLREGSKNIQYF. The CDR3 DNA is TGTGCCAGCAGCTTGCGGGAAGGGTCCAAAAACATTCAGTACTTC. Looking up the rest from reference TRBV5-6 and TRBJ2-4 gives the full variable domain: DAGVTQSPTHLIKTRGQQVTLRCSPKSGHDTVSWYQQALGQGPQFIFQYYEEEERQRGNFPDRFSGHQFPNYSSELNVNALLLGDSALYLCASSLREGSKNIQYFGAGTRLSVL.

V gene TRBV7-2 combines with J gene TRBJ2-1; 7 nucleotides align to TRBD2. After removal of 1 base from V and 6 bases from J, the junction contained 9 bases not matched to a gene. In germline, CDR1 is SGHTA, CDR2 FQGNSA. This CDR3 comprises 16 residues. The CDR3 DNA sequence: TGTGCCAGCAGCTTAGTCGGGGCTAGCGGAACCAATGAGCAGTTCTTC. It specifies CASSLVGASGTNEQFF. Based on the CDR3 plus reference TRBV7-2 and TRBJ2-1, the full variable domain is GAGVSQSPSNKVTEKGKDVELRCDPISGHTALYWYRQSLGQGLEFLIYFQGNSAPDKSGLPSDRFSAERTGGSVSTLTIQRTQQEDSAVYLCASSLVGASGTNEQFFGPGTRLTVL.

The table lists this clone with a few counts. The chain is built from TRBV28 and TRBJ1-1; D unresolved. With 7 bases removed from V and 0 bases from J, the gap between germline ends came to 12 bases. The CDR3 runs 14 residues. Germline V gives CDR1 MDHEN, CDR2 SYDVKM. CDR3 bases: TGTGCCAGCATGGCATCAGTAATGAACACTGAAGCTTTCTTT. This translates into CASMASVMNTEAFF.

The genes are TRBV7-9 and TRBJ1-5; unclear D gene. Trimming cost V 2 bases and J 0 bases, with 14 bases left between them. CDR3 length: 17 residues. Germline V gives CDR1 SEHNR, CDR2 FQNEAQ (reference sequence). This CDR3 is CASSLSGGRNSNQPQHF. The CDR3 DNA sequence: TGTGCCAGCAGCTTATCTGGTGGTCGGAATAGCAATCAGCCCCAGCATTTT.

CDR3 residues: CASSYQSSGRTSEQYF. CDR3 nucleotide sequence: TGTGCCAGCAGTTACCAGTCTAGCGGGAGAACAAGTGAGCAGTACTTC. The chain carries TRBV6-5 and TRBJ2-7; 10 bases are a match to TRBD2. The CDR3 covers 16 residues. From germline, CDR1 is MNHEY and CDR2 SVGAGI. Germline trimming cut 2 bases from V and 7 bases from J; bases unmatched to any gene: 11.

V usage is TRBV5-1 and J usage is TRBJ1-4; 8 bases align to TRBD1. The CDR3 is made up of 13 amino acids. Germline CDR1 is SGHRS and CDR2 is YFSETQ. With V trimmed by 3 bases and J by 7 bases, 2 bases remained unmatched. The CDR3 loop reads CASSSGQGEKLFF. Here the CDR3 DNA reads TGCGCCAGCAGCTCCGGACAGGGTGAAAAACTGTTTTTT.

This chain uses TRBV7-2 with TRBJ1-2; a possible D gene is TRBD1 (6 bases). The V and J ends lost 5 bases and 6 bases respectively, with 19 bases between them. From germline, CDR1 is SGHTA and CDR2 FQGNSA. This CDR3 contains 15 residues. In nucleotides, the CDR3 is TGTGCCAGCAGCCAGGGTACAGGGCGGGGTAATGGCTACACCTTC. Its protein product is CASSQGTGRGNGYTF.

The chain links TRBV2 to TRBJ2-7, with D hard to call. Germline V CDR1 and CDR2: SNHLY, FYNNEI. V dropped 6 bases and J dropped 5 bases, with 8 bases sitting between them. This CDR3 is built from 11 residues. For the CDR3, the DNA is TGTGCCAGCAGACTTCTGGACGAGCAGTACTTC. This gives the protein CASRLLDEQYF.

This clone was recorded a few times. The genes are TRBV7-9 and TRBJ1-4, with 9 bases matching TRBD1. With 6 bases clipped from V and 5 bases from J, the junction kept 7 bases outside the gene matches. Looked up from germline, CDR1 is SEHNR and CDR2 is FQNEAQ (reference sequence). This CDR3 is built from 15 residues. CDR3 nucleotide sequence: TGTGCCAGCAGACGTACAGGGGGCGCAAATGAAAAACTGTTTTTT. This codes for CASRRTGGANEKLFF.

This clone was picked up a small number of times. The chain uses TRBV25-1 and TRBJ1-1; D perhaps matches TRBD1 (5 bases). V lost 8 bases to trimming and J lost 4 bases, with 14 bases between them. Germline assignment: CDR1 MGHDK and CDR2 SYGVNS. This CDR3 is built from 13 residues. This CDR3 reads CASGRGGVTEAFF. The CDR3 DNA reads TGTGCCAGCGGGAGGGGAGGGGTCACTGAAGCTTTCTTT.

The chain carries TRBV4-2 and TRBJ2-5, with D unclear. V gave up 0 bases and J gave up 5 bases, with 4 bases separating them. From germline, CDR1 is LGHNA and CDR2 YNFKEQ. The CDR3 is 12 amino acids. The CDR3 loop is CASSQDTETQYF. The CDR3 coding sequence is TGTGCCAGCAGCCAAGATACGGAGACCCAGTACTTC.

The V call is TRBV18, the J call TRBJ1-1, with 7 bases identical to TRBD1. V lost 5 bases to trimming and J lost 5 bases; unmatched junction nucleotides: 8. This CDR3 has 14 amino acids. Germline V gene lookup returns CDR1 KGHSH and CDR2 LQKENI. For the CDR3, the DNA is TGTGCCAGCTCAGCCGACAGGGTAGGGACTGAAGCTTTCTTT. It is translated as CASSADRVGTEAFF.

V and J are TRBV28 and TRBJ2-5; weak D call: TRBD1 (6 bases). CDR3 length: 17 amino acids. In germline, CDR1 is MDHEN, CDR2 SYDVKM. The germline V and J ends were trimmed by 4 bases and 2 bases, with 20 bases remaining between them. CDR3 region: CASSSQRGWARQETQYF. The CDR3, as DNA: TGTGCCAGCAGTTCACAGAGGGGGTGGGCACGACAAGAGACCCAGTACTTC.

The genes are TRBV4-1 and TRBJ2-7, with TRBD1 as a possible D gene (5 bases). The V and J ends lost 0 bases and 3 bases respectively, with 18 bases between them. The CDR3 runs to 17 residues. Per germline, CDR1 MGHRA and CDR2 YSYEKL. CDR3 amino acids: CASSQEGAPAFFYEQYF. CDR3 sequence (DNA): TGCGCCAGCAGCCAAGAAGGGGCTCCAGCTTTTTTCTACGAGCAGTACTTC.

This clone has more than one count but fewer than ten. The V gene is TRBV6-1, the J gene TRBJ2-5; possible D gene TRBD1, 5 bases. Germline V gene lookup returns CDR1 MNHNS and CDR2 SASEGT. V was shortened by 2 bases and J by 5 bases, with 12 bases between the two germline ends. The CDR3 length is 14 residues. This chain's CDR3 is CASSEWAGKETQYF. CDR3 in DNA: TGTGCCAGCAGTGAATGGGCAGGGAAGGAGACCCAGTACTTC.

The chain recombines TRBV28 with TRBJ2-7; 8 bases align to TRBD1. V lost 6 bases to trimming and J lost 3 bases; unmatched junction nucleotides: 10. CDR3 length: 15 residues. CDR1 and CDR2 (germline): MDHEN, SYDVKM. In nucleotides, the CDR3 is TGTGCCAGCAGGCTCGGACAGGGAGCATTCTACGAGCAGTACTTC. Its protein is CASRLGQGAFYEQYF.

CDR3 sequence reads: CASSPQTGGRGQPQHF. CDR3 nucleotide sequence: TGTGCCAGCTCACCACAGACAGGGGGAAGGGGTCAGCCCCAGCATTTT. This rearrangement joins TRBV18 to TRBJ1-5, with TRBD1 identical over 9 bases. Germline-derived CDR1 and CDR2 are KGHSH and LQKENI. J lost 6 bases, V lost 1 base, and 7 bases had no gene match. The CDR3 extends over 16 amino acids.

Ten or more counts support this clone. The chain links TRBV5-4 to TRBJ2-1; D remains ambiguous. Per germline, CDR1 SGHNT and CDR2 YYREEE (reference sequence). The germline V and J ends were trimmed by 0 bases and 10 bases, with 8 bases remaining between them. The CDR3 is 12 residues long. The CDR3 here is CASSLAREEQFF. The CDR3, as DNA: TGTGCCAGCAGCTTGGCTAGGGAAGAGCAGTTCTTC.

CDR3 protein: CASGKQGANTEAFF. Here the CDR3 DNA reads TGTGCCAGCGGAAAACAGGGGGCTAACACTGAAGCTTTCTTT. J is TRBJ1-1 and V is TRBV27, with 9 positions matching TRBD1. The CDR3 totals 14 residues. Trimming at V came to 8 bases and at J to 2 bases, leaving 6 bases not matched to a gene. The germline gives CDR1 MNHEY, CDR2 SMNVEV (reference sequence).

This clone occurred a few times. CDR3 in DNA: TGCAGCGTTGAGGGCAGGGGGCATGAGACCCAGTACTTC. It specifies CSVEGRGHETQYF. V usage is TRBV29-1 and J usage is TRBJ2-5, with 8 bases matching TRBD1. The CDR3 runs to 13 residues. V was clipped by 3 bases and J by 5 bases; unmatched bases: 5. The V gene's germline CDR1 is SQVTM and CDR2 ANQGSEA.